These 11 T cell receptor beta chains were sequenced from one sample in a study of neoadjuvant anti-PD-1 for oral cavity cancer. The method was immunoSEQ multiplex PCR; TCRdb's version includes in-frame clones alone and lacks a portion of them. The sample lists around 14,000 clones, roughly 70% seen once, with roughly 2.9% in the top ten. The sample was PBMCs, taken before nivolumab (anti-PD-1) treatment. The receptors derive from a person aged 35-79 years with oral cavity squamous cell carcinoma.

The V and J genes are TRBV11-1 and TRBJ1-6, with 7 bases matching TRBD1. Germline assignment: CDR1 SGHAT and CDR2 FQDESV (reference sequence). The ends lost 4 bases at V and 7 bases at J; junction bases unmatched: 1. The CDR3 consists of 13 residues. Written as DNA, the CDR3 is TGTGCCAGCAGCTGGGACAGCAATTCACCCCTCCACTTT. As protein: CASSWDSNSPLHF. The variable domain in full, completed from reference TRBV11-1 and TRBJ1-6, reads EAEVAQSPRYKITEKSQAVAFWCDPISGHATLYWYRQILGQGPELLVQFQDESVVDDSQLPKDRFSAERLKGVDSTLKIQPAELGDSAMYLCASSWDSNSPLHFGNGTRLTVT.

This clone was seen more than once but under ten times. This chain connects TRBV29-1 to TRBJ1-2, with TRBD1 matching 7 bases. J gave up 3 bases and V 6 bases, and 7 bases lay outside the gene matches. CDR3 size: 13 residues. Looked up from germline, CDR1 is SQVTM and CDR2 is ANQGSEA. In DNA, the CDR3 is TGCAGCGTCACTGACAGGGACCACTATGGCTACACCTTC. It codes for CSVTDRDHYGYTF.

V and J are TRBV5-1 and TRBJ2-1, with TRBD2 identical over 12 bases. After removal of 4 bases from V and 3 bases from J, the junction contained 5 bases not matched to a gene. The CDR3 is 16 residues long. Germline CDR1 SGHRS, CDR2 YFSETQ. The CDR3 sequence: CASSPTSGGFYNEQFF. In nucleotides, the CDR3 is TGCGCCAGCAGCCCGACTAGCGGGGGATTCTACAATGAGCAGTTCTTC. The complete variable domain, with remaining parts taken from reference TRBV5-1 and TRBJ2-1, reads KAGVTQTPRYLIKTRGQQVTLSCSPISGHRSVSWYQQTPGQGLQFLFEYFSETQRNKGNFPGRFSGRQFSNSRSEMNVSTLELGDSALYLCASSPTSGGFYNEQFFGPGTRLTVL.

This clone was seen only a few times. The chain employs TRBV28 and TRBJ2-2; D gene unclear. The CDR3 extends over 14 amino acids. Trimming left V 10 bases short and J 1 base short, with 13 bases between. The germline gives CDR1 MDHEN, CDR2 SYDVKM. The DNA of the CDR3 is TGTGCCACCGCAGCCTTCTTGAACACCGGGGAGCTGTTTTTT. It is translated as CATAAFLNTGELFF.

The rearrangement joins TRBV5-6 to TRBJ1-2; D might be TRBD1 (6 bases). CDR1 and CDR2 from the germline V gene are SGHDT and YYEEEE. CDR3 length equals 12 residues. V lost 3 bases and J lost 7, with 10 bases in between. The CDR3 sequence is CASSSQGVGYTF. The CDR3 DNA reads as TGTGCCAGCAGCTCACAGGGAGTTGGCTACACCTTC.

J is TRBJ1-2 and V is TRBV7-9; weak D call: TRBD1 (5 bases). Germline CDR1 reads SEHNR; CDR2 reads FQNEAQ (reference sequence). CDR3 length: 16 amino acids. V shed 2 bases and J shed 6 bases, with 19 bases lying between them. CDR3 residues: CASSLLLRDLSDGYTF. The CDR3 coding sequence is TGTGCCAGCAGCTTATTACTCCGGGACCTCTCGGATGGCTACACCTTC.

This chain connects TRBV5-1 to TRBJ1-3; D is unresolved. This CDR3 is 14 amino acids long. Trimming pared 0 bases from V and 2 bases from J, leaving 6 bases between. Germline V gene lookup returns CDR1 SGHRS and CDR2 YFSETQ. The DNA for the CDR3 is TGCGCCAGCAGCTTGGACGTGACTGGAAACACCATATATTTT. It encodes CASSLDVTGNTIYF.

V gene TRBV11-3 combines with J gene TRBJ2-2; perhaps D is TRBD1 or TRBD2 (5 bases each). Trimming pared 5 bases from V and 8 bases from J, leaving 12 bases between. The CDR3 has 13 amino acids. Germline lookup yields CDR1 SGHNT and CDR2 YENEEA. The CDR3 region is CASSQRDPGELFF. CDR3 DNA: TGTGCCAGCAGCCAACGGGACCCTGGGGAGCTGTTTTTT.

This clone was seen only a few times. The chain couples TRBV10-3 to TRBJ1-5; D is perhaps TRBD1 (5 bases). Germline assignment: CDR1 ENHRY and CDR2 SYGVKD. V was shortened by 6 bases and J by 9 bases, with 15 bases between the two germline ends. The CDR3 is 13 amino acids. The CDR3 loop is CAIRERGGRPQHF. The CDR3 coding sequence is TGTGCCATCAGGGAAAGGGGAGGTCGGCCCCAGCATTTT.

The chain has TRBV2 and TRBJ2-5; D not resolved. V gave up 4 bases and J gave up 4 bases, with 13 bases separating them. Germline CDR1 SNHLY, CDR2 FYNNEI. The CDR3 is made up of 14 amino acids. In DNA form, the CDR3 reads TGTGCCAGCAGTGTTCTCGGTGAATCAGAGACCCAGTACTTC. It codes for CASSVLGESETQYF.

The CDR3 region is CASSGGPGPSDTQYF. The CDR3 DNA sequence: TGTGCCAGCAGTGGGGGCCCCGGCCCATCAGATACGCAGTATTTT. This sequence joins TRBV6-1 and TRBJ2-3; TRBD1 is a possible D gene (5 bases). This CDR3 has 15 amino acids. The V and J ends lost 4 bases and 4 bases respectively, with 15 bases between them. CDR1 is MNHNS, CDR2 SASEGT, per germline.